This T cell receptor (beta chain) was documented in a study of blood T cell repertoires in COVID-19. Trimming took 5 bases from V and 5 from J; bases not matched to a gene: 5. The CDR3 contains 15 residues. Germline CDR1 and CDR2: SGHAT and FQNNGV. TCRdb's table, derived via immunoSEQ multiplex PCR, lists solely in-frame clones and lacks some. The data contain about 170,000 clones, about four fifths of them singletons. This chain joins TRBV11-2 and TRBJ1-4; 10 nucleotides match TRBD1. This receptor was obtained from a woman older than 75 with acute or convalescent COVID-19. The sequenced sample consisted of peripheral blood. CDR3 amino acids: CASSLRTGGNEKLFF. DNA for the CDR3: TGTGCCAGCAGCCTAAGGACAGGGGGAAATGAAAAACTGTTTTTT.